The rows below give T cell receptor beta chains drawn from one sample of a study of T cells in Graves' hyperthyroidism and ophthalmopathy. TCRdb reprocessed the multiplex PCR reads with MiXCR, giving one entry per CDR3 protein. The table lists over 550,000 distinct CDR3 sequences, over 15% of them singletons. The sequencing input was blood. These receptors were taken from a woman between 18 and 29 years old with Graves' hyperthyroidism. Each CDR3 is given without its conserved first and last residue. A D gene is named only where the DNA matches it firmly.

v_gene	j_gene	d_gene	CDR3aa
TRBV5-1	TRBJ2-5	-	ASTPGLEGQETQY
TRBV2	TRBJ2-5	-	ASSLGNQY
TRBV12-3/TRBV12-4	TRBJ2-7	TRBD1	ASSPGQGAEQY
TRBV29-1	TRBJ2-5	TRBD2	STILGGGIRETQY
TRBV18	TRBJ2-5	-	ASSPGNQETQY
TRBV20-1	TRBJ2-3	-	SARVPERTDTQY
TRBV11-2	TRBJ1-1	TRBD1	ASSLAGGAPEAF
TRBV7-2	TRBJ2-1	TRBD2	ASSLGASGGGSSFNEQF
TRBV7-9	TRBJ2-5	-	ASSLITSQETQY
TRBV5-8	TRBJ1-4	-	ASSAQGFRLF
TRBV6-1	TRBJ2-1	-	ASKSRGEQF
TRBV7-9	TRBJ1-2	TRBD1	ASSRGTGGNYGYT
TRBV7-9	TRBJ1-6	TRBD1	ASSLDRGHGSPLH
TRBV28	TRBJ1-2	-	ASSSRRKANYGYT
TRBV6-1	TRBJ2-7	TRBD1	ASSRTGTGKYEQY
TRBV19	TRBJ1-5	-	ASSMGRSSNQPQH
TRBV7-2	TRBJ2-2	-	ASSPPIGENTGELF
TRBV15	TRBJ2-3	-	ATSRGRGSADTQY
TRBV7-2	TRBJ1-5	-	ASSLEVDPNQPQH
TRBV27	TRBJ2-4	-	ASSPRPAKNIQY
TRBV12-3/TRBV12-4	TRBJ2-1	-	ASRAGRPYNEQF